The 20 T cell receptor beta chains listed next were all sequenced from one sample in a study of T cell repertoires in cytomegalovirus infection. These receptors have no known antigen. MiXCR, applied by TCRdb to the reads, yields one record per CDR3 protein. Of roughly 570,000 distinct CDR3 sequences listed, almost 40% were seen once; the top ten hold 48%. Specimen: cultured PBMCs, collected from culture after CMV antigen stimulation. These receptors all stem from a human donor in good health (CMV status not recorded). Some clones in this sample may be carry-over from other donors' samples.

This chain connects TRBV7-2 to TRBJ2-5, with D possibly being TRBD2 (5 bases). The CDR3 runs to 14 residues. V lost 1 base and J 0 bases, leaving 6 bases between the germline ends. The V gene's germline CDR1 is SGHTA and CDR2 FQGNSA. The CDR3 loop reads CASSLGEYQETQYF. The CDR3 bases are TGTGCCAGCAGCTTAGGGGAGTACCAAGAGACCCAGTACTTC. The full variable domain, completed using reference TRBV7-2 and TRBJ2-5, is GAGVSQSPSNKVTEKGKDVELRCDPISGHTALYWYRQSLGQGLEFLIYFQGNSAPDKSGLPSDRFSAERTGGSVSTLTIQRTQQEDSAVYLCASSLGEYQETQYFGPGTRLLVL.

The chain has TRBV15 and TRBJ2-3; D is undetermined. CDR3 length equals 13 residues. Deletions cut 1 base from V and 3 bases from J, with 5 bases between. The V gene's germline CDR1 is LNHNV and CDR2 YYDKDF (reference sequence). CDR3 amino acids: CATSRAFTDTQYF. The DNA of the CDR3 is TGTGCCACCAGCAGAGCTTTTACAGATACGCAGTATTTT.

The CDR3 loop is CSARLGMNTEAFF. DNA of the CDR3: TGCAGTGCCCGGCTGGGGATGAACACTGAAGCTTTCTTT. The genes are TRBV20-1 and TRBJ1-1; D ambiguous. Deletions cut 6 bases from V and 0 bases from J, with 11 bases between. Germline V gene data show CDR1 as DFQATT and CDR2 as SNEGSKA (reference sequence). This CDR3 region has 13 residues.

The sample holds a few counts of this clonotype. The DNA of the CDR3 is TGTGCCAGCAGCTTAGTTGGGGGGCGGATGGTCTACGAGCAGTACTTC. This encodes CASSLVGGRMVYEQYF. The chain joins TRBV7-8 to TRBJ2-7; tentatively, D is TRBD1 or TRBD2 (6 bases each). Germline CDR1 reads SGHVS; CDR2 reads FQNEAQ. V gave up 1 base and J gave up 3 bases, with 16 bases separating them. There are 16 residues in the CDR3.

This clonotype has a handful of counts. This sequence joins TRBV5-1 and TRBJ2-5; 7 nucleotides agree with TRBD2. Germline trimming cut 0 bases from V and 5 bases from J; bases unmatched to any gene: 4. The CDR3 is 14 amino acids. Germline CDR1 reads SGHRS; CDR2 reads YFSETQ. The DNA of the CDR3 is TGCGCCAGCAGCTTGGTTCCGGGGGGTGAGACCCAGTACTTC. This codes for CASSLVPGGETQYF.

This clonotype was recorded a few times. The CDR3 here is CASSNRPPGGGNEQFF. CDR3 DNA sequence: TGTGCCAGCAGCAACCGTCCCCCGGGAGGGGGCAATGAGCAGTTCTTC. This chain links TRBV5-4 with TRBJ2-1, with 8 nucleotides matching TRBD2. CDR1 and CDR2 (germline): SGHNT, YYREEE (reference sequence). Losses at the gene ends were 4 bases for V and 6 bases for J; bases not matched to a gene: 12. The CDR3 has 16 residues.

This chain uses TRBV7-6 with TRBJ2-5; 14 nucleotides match TRBD2. The V gene's germline CDR1 is SGHVS and CDR2 FNYEAQ. The CDR3 consists of 16 residues. Unmatched junction bases numbered 7, after V lost 5 bases and J lost 5 bases. The CDR3: CASSQGLAGASETQYF. The CDR3 DNA reads as TGTGCCAGCAGCCAGGGACTAGCGGGGGCCTCCGAGACCCAGTACTTC.

J is TRBJ1-5 and V is TRBV10-3; D unclear. Per the germline V gene, CDR1 is ENHRY and CDR2 is SYGVKD. V lost 8 bases and J 5 bases, leaving 10 bases between the germline ends. CDR3 size: 12 residues. CDR3 DNA: TGTGCCATCCGGGCGGCGGATCAGCCCCAGCATTTT. Encoded protein: CAIRAADQPQHF.

This clonotype was observed a few times. The chain employs TRBV7-6 and TRBJ2-3; D is possibly TRBD1 or TRBD2 (7 bases each). Looked up from germline, CDR1 is SGHVS and CDR2 is FNYEAQ. Trimming left V 3 bases short and J 4 bases short, with 17 bases between. This CDR3 contains 16 residues. In nucleotides, the CDR3 is TGTGCCAGCAGCTTGGCGAAGGCAGGGGGGGCAGATACGCAGTATTTT. Protein: CASSLAKAGGADTQYF.

The genes are TRBV5-6 and TRBJ2-1; 10 bases are shared with TRBD2. Unmatched junction bases numbered 9, after V lost 2 bases and J lost 7 bases. This CDR3 contains 16 residues. Germline loops: CDR1 SGHDT, CDR2 YYEEEE. The CDR3 loop is CASSFGGLARGNEQFF. The CDR3 region has the DNA TGTGCCAGCAGCTTCGGGGGACTAGCGAGAGGGAATGAGCAGTTCTTC.

This clonotype came up a few times. The rearrangement links TRBV27 to TRBJ1-2; D is undetermined. The CDR3 covers 13 residues. Trimming shortened V by 6 bases and J by 6 bases, and 14 bases separated the two germline ends. Germline V lookup: CDR1 MNHEY, CDR2 SMNVEV (reference sequence). CDR3 residues: CASSARRENGYTF. The CDR3 nucleotides read TGTGCCAGCAGCGCACGACGAGAAAATGGCTACACCTTC.

This clonotype was counted a few times. V and J are TRBV2 and TRBJ2-5; D is undetermined. Germline V gives CDR1 SNHLY, CDR2 FYNNEI. CDR3 length: 13 amino acids. The V end was cut by 2 bases, the J end by 1 base, with 5 bases between. The CDR3 coding sequence is TGTGCCAGCAGTGAAAGAGCCCAAGAGACCCAGTACTTC. This gives the protein CASSERAQETQYF.

Only a few counts were recorded for this clonotype. This chain connects TRBV7-9 to TRBJ2-7; 9 bases align to TRBD1. The V segment lost 5 bases and the J segment 1 base; nucleotides outside the gene matches: 6. Germline CDR1 SEHNR, CDR2 FQNEAQ (reference sequence). There are 15 residues in the CDR3. The CDR3 DNA reads TGTGCCAGCAGCCACCCCGGGACAGGGTCCTACGAGCAGTACTTC. As protein: CASSHPGTGSYEQYF.

The chain links TRBV6-6 to TRBJ2-3; TRBD2 agrees at 10 bases. CDR3 length equals 18 residues. Germline V gene sequence: CDR1 MNHNY, CDR2 SVGAGI (reference sequence). The trim removed 2 bases at V and 3 bases at J, leaving 11 bases unmatched. The CDR3 DNA reads TGTGCCAGCAGTTACCCCCCGGGTAGCGGGAGGCAGACAGATACGCAGTATTTT. This gives the protein CASSYPPGSGRQTDTQYF.

This clonotype appeared once. This chain connects TRBV11-3 to TRBJ1-6, with a tentative D call TRBD1 (5 bases). The CDR3 is made up of 15 amino acids. Germline CDR1 reads SGHNT; CDR2 reads YENEEA. V lost 0 bases to trimming and J lost 7 bases, with 10 bases between them. The chain's CDR3 is CASSLDRDQNSPLHF. Written as DNA, the CDR3 is TGTGCCAGCAGCTTAGACCGGGACCAGAATTCACCCCTCCACTTT. The variable domain in full, completed from reference TRBV11-3 and TRBJ1-6, reads EAGVVQSPRYKIIEKKQPVAFWCNPISGHNTLYWYLQNLGQGPELLIRYENEEAVDDSQLPKDRFSAERLKGVDSTLKIQPAELGDSAVYLCASSLDRDQNSPLHFGNGTRLTVT.

The gene calls are TRBV27 and TRBJ2-7; possible D gene TRBD1, 6 bases. Trimming left V 5 bases short and J 2 bases short, with 10 bases between. Germline loops: CDR1 MNHEY, CDR2 SMNVEV (reference sequence). This CDR3 is 13 amino acids long. The CDR3 DNA follows: TGTGCCAGCAGTCAACAGGGTACCTACGAGCAGTACTTC. Translating it yields CASSQQGTYEQYF.

This clonotype has ten or more counts. This chain uses TRBV7-2 with TRBJ2-5; no reliable D call. Germline V gives CDR1 SGHTA, CDR2 FQGNSA. The CDR3 sequence is 13 residues long. V gave up 0 bases and J gave up 5 bases, with 7 bases separating them. The CDR3 loop is CASSLAGSETQYF. In nucleotides, the CDR3 is TGTGCCAGCAGCTTAGCAGGGTCGGAGACCCAGTACTTC.

The genes are TRBV18 and TRBJ1-2, with 8 bases identical to TRBD1. V gave up 3 bases and J gave up 4 bases; unmatched junction bases: 4. Per germline, CDR1 KGHSH and CDR2 LQKENI. The CDR3 runs 14 residues. The CDR3 DNA follows: TGTGCCAGCTCACCGGGACAGGCTATCTATGGCTACACCTTC. It codes for CASSPGQAIYGYTF.

In this sample, this clonotype turned up a few times. The CDR3 sequence is CASSPKVGGHLDSIQYF. Written as DNA, the CDR3 is TGTGCCAGCAGCCCGAAGGTTGGGGGACATCTAGATTCTATTCAGTACTTC. The gene calls are TRBV7-9 and TRBJ2-4; weak D call: TRBD1 (6 bases). Between the trimmed V and J ends, which lost 5 bases and 10 bases, there was a span of 27 bases. There are 17 residues in the CDR3. Germline CDR1 SEHNR, CDR2 FQNEAQ (reference sequence).

The table lists this clonotype with a few counts. This chain uses TRBV12-3 or TRBV12-4 with TRBJ2-3; no clear D. Trimming took off 7 bases at V and 0 bases at J, with 5 bases between the two ends. This CDR3 is built from 12 residues. CDR3 DNA: TGTGCCAGCACAATAAGCACAGATACGCAGTATTTT. Protein: CASTISTDTQYF.